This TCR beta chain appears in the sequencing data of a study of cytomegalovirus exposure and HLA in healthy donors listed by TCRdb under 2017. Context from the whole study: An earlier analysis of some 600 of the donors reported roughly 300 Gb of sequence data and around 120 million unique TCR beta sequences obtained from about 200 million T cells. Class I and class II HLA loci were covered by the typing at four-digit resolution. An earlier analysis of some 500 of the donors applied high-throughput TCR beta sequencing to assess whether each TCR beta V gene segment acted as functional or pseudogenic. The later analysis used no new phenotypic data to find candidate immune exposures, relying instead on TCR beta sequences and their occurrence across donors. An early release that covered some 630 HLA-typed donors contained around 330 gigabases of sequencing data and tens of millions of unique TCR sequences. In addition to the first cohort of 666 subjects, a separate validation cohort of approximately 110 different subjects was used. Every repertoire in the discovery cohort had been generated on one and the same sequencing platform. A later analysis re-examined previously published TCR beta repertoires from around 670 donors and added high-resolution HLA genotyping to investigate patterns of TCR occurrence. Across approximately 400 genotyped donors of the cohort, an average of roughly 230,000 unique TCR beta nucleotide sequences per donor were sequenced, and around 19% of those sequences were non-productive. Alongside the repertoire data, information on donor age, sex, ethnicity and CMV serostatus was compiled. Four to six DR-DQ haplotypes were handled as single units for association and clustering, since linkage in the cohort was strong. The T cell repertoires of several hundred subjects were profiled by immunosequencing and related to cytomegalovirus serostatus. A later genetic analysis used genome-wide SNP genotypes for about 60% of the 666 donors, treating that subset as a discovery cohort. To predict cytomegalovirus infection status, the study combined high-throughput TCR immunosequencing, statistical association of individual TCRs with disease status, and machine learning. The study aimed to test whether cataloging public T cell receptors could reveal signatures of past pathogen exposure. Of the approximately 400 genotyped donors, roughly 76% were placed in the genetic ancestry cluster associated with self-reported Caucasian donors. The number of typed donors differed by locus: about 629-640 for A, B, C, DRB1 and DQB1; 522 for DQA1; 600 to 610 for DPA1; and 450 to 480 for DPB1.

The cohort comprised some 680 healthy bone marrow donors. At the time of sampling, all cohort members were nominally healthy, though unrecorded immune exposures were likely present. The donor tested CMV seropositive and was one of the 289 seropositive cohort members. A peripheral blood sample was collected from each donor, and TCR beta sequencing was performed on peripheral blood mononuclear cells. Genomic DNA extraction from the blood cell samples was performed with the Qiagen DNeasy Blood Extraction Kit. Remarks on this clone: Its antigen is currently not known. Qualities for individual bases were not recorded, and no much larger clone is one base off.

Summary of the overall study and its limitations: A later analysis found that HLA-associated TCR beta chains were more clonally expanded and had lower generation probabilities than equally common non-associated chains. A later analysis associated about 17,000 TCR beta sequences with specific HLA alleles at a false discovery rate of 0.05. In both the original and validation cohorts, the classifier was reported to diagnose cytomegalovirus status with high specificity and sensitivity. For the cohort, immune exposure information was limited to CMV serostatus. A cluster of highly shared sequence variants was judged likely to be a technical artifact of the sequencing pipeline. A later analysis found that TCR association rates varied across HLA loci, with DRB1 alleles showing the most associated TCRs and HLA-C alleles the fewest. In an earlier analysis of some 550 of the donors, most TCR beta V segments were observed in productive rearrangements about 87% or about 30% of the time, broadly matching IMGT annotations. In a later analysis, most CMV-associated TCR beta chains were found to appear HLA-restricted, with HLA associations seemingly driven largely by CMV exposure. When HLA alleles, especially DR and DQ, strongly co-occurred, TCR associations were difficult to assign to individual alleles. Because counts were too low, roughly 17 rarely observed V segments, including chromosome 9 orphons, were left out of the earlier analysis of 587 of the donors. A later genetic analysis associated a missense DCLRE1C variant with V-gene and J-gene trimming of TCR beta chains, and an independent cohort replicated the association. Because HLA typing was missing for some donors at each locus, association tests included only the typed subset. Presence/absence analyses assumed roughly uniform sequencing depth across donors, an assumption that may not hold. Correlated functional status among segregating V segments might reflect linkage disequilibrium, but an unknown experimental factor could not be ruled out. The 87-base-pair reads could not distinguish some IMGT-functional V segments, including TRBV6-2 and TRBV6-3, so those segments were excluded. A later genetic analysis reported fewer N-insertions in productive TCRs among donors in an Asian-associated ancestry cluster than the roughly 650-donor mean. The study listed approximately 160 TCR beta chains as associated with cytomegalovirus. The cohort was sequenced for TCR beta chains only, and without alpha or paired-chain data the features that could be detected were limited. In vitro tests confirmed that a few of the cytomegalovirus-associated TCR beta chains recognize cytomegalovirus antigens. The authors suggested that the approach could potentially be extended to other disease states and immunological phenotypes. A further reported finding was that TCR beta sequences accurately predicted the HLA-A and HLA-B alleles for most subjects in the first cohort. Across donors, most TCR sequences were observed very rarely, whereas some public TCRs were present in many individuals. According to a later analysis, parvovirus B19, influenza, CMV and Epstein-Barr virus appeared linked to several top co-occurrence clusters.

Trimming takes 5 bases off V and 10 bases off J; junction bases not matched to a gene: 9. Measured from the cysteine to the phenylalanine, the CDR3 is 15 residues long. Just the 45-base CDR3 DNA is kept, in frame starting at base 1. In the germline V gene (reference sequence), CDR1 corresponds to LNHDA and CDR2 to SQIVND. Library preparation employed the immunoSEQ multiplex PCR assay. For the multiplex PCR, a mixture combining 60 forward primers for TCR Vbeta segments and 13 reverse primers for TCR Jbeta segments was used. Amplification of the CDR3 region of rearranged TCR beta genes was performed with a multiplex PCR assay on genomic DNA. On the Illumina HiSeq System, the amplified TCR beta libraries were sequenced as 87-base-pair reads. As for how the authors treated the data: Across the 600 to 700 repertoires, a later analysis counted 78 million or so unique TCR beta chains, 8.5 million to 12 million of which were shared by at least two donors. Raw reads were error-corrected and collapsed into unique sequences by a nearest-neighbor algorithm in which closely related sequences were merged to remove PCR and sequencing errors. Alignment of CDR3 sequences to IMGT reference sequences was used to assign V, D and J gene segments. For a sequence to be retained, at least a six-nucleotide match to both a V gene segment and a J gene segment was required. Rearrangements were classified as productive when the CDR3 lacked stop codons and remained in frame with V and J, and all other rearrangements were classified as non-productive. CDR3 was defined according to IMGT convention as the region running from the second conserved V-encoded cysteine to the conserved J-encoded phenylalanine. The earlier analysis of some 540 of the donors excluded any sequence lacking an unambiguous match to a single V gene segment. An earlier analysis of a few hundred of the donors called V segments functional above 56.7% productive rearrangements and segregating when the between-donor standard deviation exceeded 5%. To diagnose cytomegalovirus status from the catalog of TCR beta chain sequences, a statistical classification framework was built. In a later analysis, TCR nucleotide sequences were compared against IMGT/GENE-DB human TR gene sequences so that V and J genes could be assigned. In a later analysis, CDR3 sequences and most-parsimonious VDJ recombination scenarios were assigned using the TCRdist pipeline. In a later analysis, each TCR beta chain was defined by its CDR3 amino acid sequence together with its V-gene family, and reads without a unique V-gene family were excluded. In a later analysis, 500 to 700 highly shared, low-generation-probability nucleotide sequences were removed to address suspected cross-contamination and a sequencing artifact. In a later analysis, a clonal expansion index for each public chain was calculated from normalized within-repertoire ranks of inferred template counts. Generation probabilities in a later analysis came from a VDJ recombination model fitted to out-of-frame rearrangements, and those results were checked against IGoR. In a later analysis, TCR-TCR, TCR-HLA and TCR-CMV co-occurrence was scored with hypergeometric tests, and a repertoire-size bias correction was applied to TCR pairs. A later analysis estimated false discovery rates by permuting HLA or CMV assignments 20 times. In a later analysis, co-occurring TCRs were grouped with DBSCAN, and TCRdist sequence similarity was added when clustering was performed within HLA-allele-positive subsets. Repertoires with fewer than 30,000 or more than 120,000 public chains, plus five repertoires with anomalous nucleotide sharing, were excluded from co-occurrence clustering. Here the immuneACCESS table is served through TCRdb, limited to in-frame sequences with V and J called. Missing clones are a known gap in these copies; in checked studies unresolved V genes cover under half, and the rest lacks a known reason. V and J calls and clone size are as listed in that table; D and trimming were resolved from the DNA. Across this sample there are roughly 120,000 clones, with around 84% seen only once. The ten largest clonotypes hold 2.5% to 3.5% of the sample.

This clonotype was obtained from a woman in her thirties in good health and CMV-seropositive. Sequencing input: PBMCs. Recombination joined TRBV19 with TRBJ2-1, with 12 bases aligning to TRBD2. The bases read TGTGCCAGTAGTTCACTAGCGGGGGGATTCGGAGAGCAGTTCTTC. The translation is CASSSLAGGFGEQFF.